The clone carrying this TCR beta chain was seen at least ten times. From germline, CDR1 is DFQATT and CDR2 SNEGSKA (reference sequence). The CDR3 is 11 residues long. Trimming stripped 6 bases from V and 8 bases from J, with 12 bases between. Researchers prepared the TCRbeta library using unique molecular identifiers, the study reports. TCRdb re-called the PCR reads with MiXCR, one entry per CDR3 protein. The table shows about 610,000 distinct CDR3 sequences, with under 12% occurring only once. The data belong to a study of T-cell reconstitution after alpha-beta-depleted transplantation in children. The gene calls are TRBV20-1 and TRBJ2-3; D might be TRBD2 (5 bases). The sequence came from a human donor who donated a stem cell graft to a child with acute myeloid leukemia. The sequencing here drew on PBMCs from the stem cell graft donor, taken from the stem cell graft. CDR3 sequence: CSAREGATQYF. Here the CDR3 DNA reads TGCAGTGCACGCGAGGGAGCTACGCAGTATTTT.